This T cell receptor (beta chain) emerged from a study of cytomegalovirus exposure and HLA in healthy donors. Study observations and caveats: Available immune exposure information covered CMV serostatus only.

This clone was observed a few times. The antigen is not known. This sample also contains other DNA sequences that code for the same CDR3. PCR involved 60 Vbeta and 13 Jbeta primers. Using immunoSEQ multiplex PCR, the repertoire was profiled, and TCRdb retains in-frame clones only, with some absent. The table records 150,000 to 200,000 clones, about three quarters of them present only once. Every donor was a healthy person donating bone marrow. Deletions cut 0 bases from V and 2 bases from J, with 8 bases between. CDR3 size: 14 residues. Germline assignment: CDR1 MNHEY and CDR2 SVGAGI. The J gene is TRBJ2-7, the V gene TRBV6-5; no clear D. The sample consisted of PBMCs. The TCR was taken from a woman in her 40s in good health and CMV-seropositive. The CDR3 DNA sequence: TGTGCCAGCAGTTACTCGAGTCTGACCTACGAGCAGTACTTC. Its translation: CASSYSSLTYEQYF.